These 16 T cell receptor beta chains share one sample of origin, sequenced in a study of T cells after yellow fever vaccination. TCRdb reprocessed the 5' RACE reads with MiXCR, giving one entry per CDR3 protein. The table lists about 49,000 distinct CDR3 sequences, 7% to 9% of them singletons, with roughly 31% in the top ten. This specimen consisted of CD8+ T cells sorted from PBMCs, obtained roughly 14 days after the first yellow fever vaccination. The receptors come from a man aged 18 to 35 who received the YFV17D yellow fever vaccine.

The chain recombines TRBV5-1 with TRBJ1-1; D is possibly TRBD1 (6 bases). The CDR3 covers 16 residues. The V gene lost 0 bases and the J gene lost 0 bases, with 12 bases spanning the gap. From germline, CDR1 is SGHRS and CDR2 YFSETQ. The CDR3 reads CASSLDAGQMNTEAFF. The CDR3 nucleotides are TGCGCCAGCAGCTTGGACGCCGGACAGATGAACACTGAAGCTTTCTTT. Combining the CDR3 with reference TRBV5-1 and TRBJ1-1 gives the whole variable domain KAGVTQTPRYLIKTRGQQVTLSCSPISGHRSVSWYQQTPGQGLQFLFEYFSETQRNKGNFPGRFSGRQFSNSRSEMNVSTLELGDSALYLCASSLDAGQMNTEAFFGQGTRLTVV.

The chain joins TRBV6-1 to TRBJ2-7; a possible D gene is TRBD1 (6 bases). V lost 1 base and J lost 0, with 10 bases in between. The germline gives CDR1 MNHNS, CDR2 SASEGT. The CDR3 is made up of 15 amino acids. The CDR3 spells CASSEEVTGSYEQYF. CDR3 sequence (DNA): TGTGCCAGCAGTGAAGAGGTGACAGGCTCCTACGAGCAGTACTTC.

This clonotype was recorded a few times. The rearrangement links TRBV7-6 to TRBJ2-3, with 8 bases that match TRBD2. The junction had 4 bases not matched to a gene; V was cut back by 4 bases and J by 1 base. The CDR3 contains 15 residues. Germline lookup yields CDR1 SGHVS and CDR2 FNYEAQ. The CDR3 sequence: CASSSSGGRTDTQYF. Here the CDR3 DNA reads TGTGCCAGCAGCTCGAGCGGGGGACGCACAGATACGCAGTATTTT.

This clonotype has ten or more counts. The chain recombines TRBV4-1 with TRBJ1-1; weak D call: TRBD1 (5 bases). The CDR3 runs to 12 residues. Germline V gene lookup returns CDR1 MGHRA and CDR2 YSYEKL. The V gene lost 4 bases and the J gene lost 6 bases, with 9 bases spanning the gap. CDR3 sequence (DNA): TGCGCCAGCAGCCCCACGGGGGCTGAAGCTTTCTTT. Protein sequence: CASSPTGAEAFF.

In this sample, this clonotype turned up many times. The V call is TRBV20-1, the J call TRBJ2-5; D gene uncertain. Trimming took off 3 bases at V and 10 bases at J, with 6 bases between the two ends. The CDR3 covers 9 residues. Germline V CDR1 and CDR2: DFQATT, SNEGSKA (reference sequence). DNA of the CDR3: TGCAGTGCTAGCCTCTGCCAGTACTTC. Protein: CSASLCQYF.

This clonotype was counted a few times. This chain joins TRBV5-4 and TRBJ2-6, with 7 bases matching TRBD2. This CDR3 spans 18 amino acids. The V gene's germline CDR1 is SGHNT and CDR2 YYREEE (reference sequence). V shed 0 bases and J 0 bases; nucleotides not matched to a gene: 6. The CDR3 sequence is CASSLEGAGPSGANVLTF. The CDR3 DNA reads as TGTGCCAGCAGCTTGGAGGGAGCGGGGCCCTCTGGGGCCAACGTCCTGACTTTC.

There are many counts of this clonotype. The chain couples TRBV12-5 to TRBJ2-4; D is perhaps TRBD1 (6 bases). Trimming stripped 0 bases from V and 8 bases from J, with 14 bases between. CDR3 size: 15 residues. The germline CDR1 and CDR2 sequences are LGHNT and FRNRAP. This CDR3 is CASGLVRSRGYIQYF. In DNA, the CDR3 is TGTGCTAGTGGTTTGGTACGGAGCAGGGGATACATTCAGTACTTC.

This clonotype was observed at least ten times. The chain links TRBV4-1 to TRBJ1-5; a possible D gene is TRBD1 (6 bases). V was cut by 4 bases and J by 7 bases, with 11 bases left in between. This CDR3 contains 13 residues. Germline-derived CDR1 and CDR2 are MGHRA and YSYEKL. The CDR3 reads CASSREQGQPQHF. In DNA form, the CDR3 reads TGCGCCAGCAGCCGCGAACAGGGACAGCCCCAGCATTTT.

This clonotype has at least ten counts. The V call is TRBV6-5, the J call TRBJ1-2; D not resolved. This CDR3 has 13 residues. Trimming shortened V by 2 bases and J by 6 bases, and 10 bases separated the two germline ends. Germline V gene sequence: CDR1 MNHEY, CDR2 SVGAGI. The CDR3: CASSYRGRDGYTF. DNA for the CDR3: TGTGCCAGCAGTTACCGGGGTAGGGATGGCTACACCTTC.

This chain joins TRBV19 and TRBJ2-3, with 10 positions matching TRBD2. Germline V gives CDR1 LNHDA, CDR2 SQIVND (reference sequence). V dropped 0 bases and J dropped 0; count of bases not matched to a gene: 18. CDR3 length equals 22 residues. The CDR3 nucleotides read TGTGCCAGTAGTATAGATCTTCCCCTAGCGGGGGCGATACCGCTTAGCACAGATACGCAGTATTTT. Protein product: CASSIDLPLAGAIPLSTDTQYF.

This clonotype has ten or more counts. CDR3 DNA sequence: TGTGCCAGCAGCCAAGCCCAGGGGGCTGGAAACACCATATATTTT. Its protein product is CASSQAQGAGNTIYF. The chain has TRBV14 and TRBJ1-3; 7 nucleotides match TRBD1. Unmatched junction bases numbered 2, after V lost 1 base and J lost 2 bases. This CDR3 spans 15 amino acids. Germline-derived CDR1 and CDR2 are SGHDN and FVKESK. The full variable domain, with the rest looked up from reference TRBV14 and TRBJ1-3, is EAGVTQFPSHSVIEKGQTVTLRCDPISGHDNLYWYRRVMGKEIKFLLHFVKESKQDESGMPNNRFLAERTGGTYSTLKVQPAELEDSGVYFCASSQAQGAGNTIYFGEGSWLTVV.

This clonotype was counted a few times. The V and J genes are TRBV20-1 and TRBJ1-1, with a weak D call TRBD1 (6 bases). The germline V and J ends were trimmed by 0 bases and 8 bases, with 22 bases remaining between them. Germline V gene lookup returns CDR1 DFQATT and CDR2 SNEGSKA (reference sequence). The CDR3 has 16 residues. The CDR3 DNA reads as TGCAGTGCTAGAGATCTGGGGGGGGGCTCTACCAGGGAAGCTTTCTTT. Translation: CSARDLGGGSTREAFF.

This clonotype has a count of ten or more. This sequence joins TRBV7-9 and TRBJ1-5; no reliable D call. CDR3 length equals 13 residues. Germline CDR1 SEHNR, CDR2 FQNEAQ (reference sequence). The V end lost 2 bases, the J end lost 6 bases, and 8 bases lay between the germline ends. The CDR3 bases are TGTGCCAGCAGCTTAAGGGAAGGTCAGCCCCAGCATTTT. Its protein is CASSLREGQPQHF.

The chain has TRBV12-3 or TRBV12-4 and TRBJ1-2; D is ambiguous. Trimming cost V 3 bases and J 5 bases, with 7 bases left between them. The CDR3 contains 12 residues. CDR3 amino acids: CASSLAEYGYTF. DNA for the CDR3: TGTGCCAGCAGTTTGGCTGAATATGGCTACACCTTC.

In its sample, this clonotype was seen many times. The chain recombines TRBV6-2 or TRBV6-3 with TRBJ2-2; TRBD1 matches 8 bases. There are 16 residues in the CDR3. Germline trimming cut 4 bases from V and 5 bases from J; bases unmatched to any gene: 9. Germline V gives CDR1 MNHEY, CDR2 SVGEGT. The DNA of the CDR3 is TGTGCCAGCAGTTCCGAGGACAGGGTGGGGACCGGGGAGCTGTTTTTT. Its translation: CASSSEDRVGTGELFF.

In this sample, this clonotype turned up many times. The rearrangement uses TRBV6-1 and TRBJ2-5; D is unresolved. The CDR3 is 18 residues long. Trimming left V 0 bases short and J 3 bases short, with 20 bases between. Germline V gene data show CDR1 as MNHNS and CDR2 as SASEGT. CDR3 sequence reads: CASSEAFLKADKEETQYF. As DNA, the CDR3 is TGTGCCAGCAGTGAAGCGTTTTTGAAGGCCGACAAAGAAGAGACCCAGTACTTC.